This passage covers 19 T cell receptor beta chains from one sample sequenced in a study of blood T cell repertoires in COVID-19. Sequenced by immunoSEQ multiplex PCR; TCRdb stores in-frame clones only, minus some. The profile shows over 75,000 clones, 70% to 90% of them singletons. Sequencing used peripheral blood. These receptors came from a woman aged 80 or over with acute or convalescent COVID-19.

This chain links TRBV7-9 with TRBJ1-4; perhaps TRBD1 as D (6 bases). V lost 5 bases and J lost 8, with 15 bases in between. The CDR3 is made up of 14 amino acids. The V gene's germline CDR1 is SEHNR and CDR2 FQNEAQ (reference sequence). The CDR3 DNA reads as TGTGCCAGCAGCCAACAGGGTGGAGAGGAAAAACTGTTTTTT. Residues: CASSQQGGEEKLFF.

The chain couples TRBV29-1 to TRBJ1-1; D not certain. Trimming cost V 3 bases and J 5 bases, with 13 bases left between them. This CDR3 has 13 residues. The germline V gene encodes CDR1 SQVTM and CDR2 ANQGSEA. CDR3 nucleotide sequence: TGCAGCGTTGATGGCGGGGTTGGGACTGAAGCTTTCTTT. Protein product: CSVDGGVGTEAFF.

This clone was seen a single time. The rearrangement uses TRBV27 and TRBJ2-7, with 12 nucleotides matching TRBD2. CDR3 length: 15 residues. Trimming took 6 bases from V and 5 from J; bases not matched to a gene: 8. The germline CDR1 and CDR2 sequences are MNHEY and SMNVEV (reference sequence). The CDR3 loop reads CASRARLAGDNEQYF. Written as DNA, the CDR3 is TGTGCCAGCAGGGCGAGACTAGCGGGAGACAACGAGCAGTACTTC.

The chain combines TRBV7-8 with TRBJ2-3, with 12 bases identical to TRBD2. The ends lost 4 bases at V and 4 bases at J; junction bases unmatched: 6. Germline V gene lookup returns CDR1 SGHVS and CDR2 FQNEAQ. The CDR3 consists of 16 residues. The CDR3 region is CASSSPGLAGADTQYF. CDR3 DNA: TGTGCCAGCAGCTCACCGGGACTAGCGGGCGCAGATACGCAGTATTTT.

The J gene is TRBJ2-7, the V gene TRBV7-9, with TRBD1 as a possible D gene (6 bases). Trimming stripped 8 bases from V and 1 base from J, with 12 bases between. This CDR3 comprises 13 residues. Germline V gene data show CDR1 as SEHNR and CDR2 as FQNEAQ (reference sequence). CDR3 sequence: CASAPGTSYEQYF. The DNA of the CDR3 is TGTGCCAGCGCACCCGGGACATCCTACGAGCAGTACTTC.

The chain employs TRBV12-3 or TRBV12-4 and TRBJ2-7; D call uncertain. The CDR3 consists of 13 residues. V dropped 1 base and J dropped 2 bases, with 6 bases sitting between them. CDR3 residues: CASSLGSTYEQYF. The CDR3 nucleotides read TGTGCCAGCAGTTTAGGCAGTACCTACGAGCAGTACTTC.

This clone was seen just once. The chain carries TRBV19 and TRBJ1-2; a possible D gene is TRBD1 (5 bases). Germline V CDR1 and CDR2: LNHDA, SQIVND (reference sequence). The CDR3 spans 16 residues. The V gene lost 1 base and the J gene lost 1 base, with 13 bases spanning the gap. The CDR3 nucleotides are TGTGCCAGTAGTATAGGAGACAGCAGACGTAACTATGGCTACACCTTC. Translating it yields CASSIGDSRRNYGYTF.

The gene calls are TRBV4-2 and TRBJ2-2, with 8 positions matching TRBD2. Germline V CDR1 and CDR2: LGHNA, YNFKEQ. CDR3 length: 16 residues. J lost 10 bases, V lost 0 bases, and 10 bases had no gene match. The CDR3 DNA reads TGTGCCAGCAGCCAAGATAGGCTAGCGGGCCGGGAGGAGCTGTTTTTT. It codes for CASSQDRLAGREELFF.

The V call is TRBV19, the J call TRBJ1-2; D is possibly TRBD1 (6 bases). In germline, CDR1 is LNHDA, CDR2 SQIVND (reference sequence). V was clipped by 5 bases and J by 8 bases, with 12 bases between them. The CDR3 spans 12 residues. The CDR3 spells CASSLQGWGYTF. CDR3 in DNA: TGTGCCAGTAGTCTACAGGGTTGGGGCTACACCTTC.

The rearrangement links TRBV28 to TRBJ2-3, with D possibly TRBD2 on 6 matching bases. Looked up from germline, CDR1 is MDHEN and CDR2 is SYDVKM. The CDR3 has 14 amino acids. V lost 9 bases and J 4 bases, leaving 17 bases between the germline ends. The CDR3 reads CASKDGGTSDTQYF. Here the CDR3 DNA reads TGTGCCAGTAAAGACGGAGGGACTTCAGATACGCAGTATTTT. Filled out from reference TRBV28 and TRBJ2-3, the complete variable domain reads DVKVTQSSRYLVKRTGEKVFLECVQDMDHENMFWYRQDPGLGLRLIYFSYDVKMKEKGDIPEGYSVSREKKERFSLILESASTNQTSMYLCASKDGGTSDTQYFGPGTRLTVL.

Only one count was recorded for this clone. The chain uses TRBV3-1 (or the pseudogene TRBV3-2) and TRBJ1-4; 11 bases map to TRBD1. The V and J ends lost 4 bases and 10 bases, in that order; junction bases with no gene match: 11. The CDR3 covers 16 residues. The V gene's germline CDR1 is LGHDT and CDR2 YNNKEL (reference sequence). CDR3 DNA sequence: TGTGCCAGCAGCCCGTCCCCCGGGACAGGGGGAGTAAAACTGTTTTTT. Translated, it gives CASSPSPGTGGVKLFF.

The CDR3 region is CASGLVLGGAVGYTF. The CDR3 DNA reads TGTGCTAGTGGTTTGGTCCTAGGGGGGGCGGTGGGCTACACCTTC. The chain links TRBV12-5 to TRBJ1-2, with a possible D match to TRBD1 (6 bases). The CDR3 has 15 residues. V lost 0 bases and J lost 8, with 16 bases in between. Germline V gene sequence: CDR1 LGHNT, CDR2 FRNRAP.

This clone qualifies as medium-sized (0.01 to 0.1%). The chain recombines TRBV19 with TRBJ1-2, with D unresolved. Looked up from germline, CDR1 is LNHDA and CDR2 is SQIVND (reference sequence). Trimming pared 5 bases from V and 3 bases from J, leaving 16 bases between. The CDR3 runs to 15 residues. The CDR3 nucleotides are TGTGCCAGTAGTCCGCTTAAGAATGGAGACTATGGCTACACCTTC. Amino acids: CASSPLKNGDYGYTF.

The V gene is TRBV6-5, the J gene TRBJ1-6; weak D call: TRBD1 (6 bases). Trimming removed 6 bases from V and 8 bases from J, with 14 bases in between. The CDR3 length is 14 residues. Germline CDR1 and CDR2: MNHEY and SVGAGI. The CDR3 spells CASRETGVHSPLHF. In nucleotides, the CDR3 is TGTGCCAGCAGGGAGACAGGTGTACATTCACCCCTCCACTTT.

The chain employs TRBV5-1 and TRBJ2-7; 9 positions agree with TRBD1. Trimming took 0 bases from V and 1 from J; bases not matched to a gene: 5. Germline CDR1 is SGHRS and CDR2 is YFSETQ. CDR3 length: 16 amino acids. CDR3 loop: CASSLGTGDISYEQYF. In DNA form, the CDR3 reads TGCGCCAGCAGCTTGGGGACAGGGGATATTTCCTACGAGCAGTACTTC.

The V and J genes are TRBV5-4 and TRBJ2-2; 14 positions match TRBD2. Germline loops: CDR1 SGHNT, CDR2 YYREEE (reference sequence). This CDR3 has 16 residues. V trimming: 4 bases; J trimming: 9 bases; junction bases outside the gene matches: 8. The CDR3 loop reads CASSIGLAGGGRELFF. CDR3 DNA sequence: TGTGCCAGCAGCATAGGACTAGCGGGGGGCGGAAGGGAGCTGTTTTTT.

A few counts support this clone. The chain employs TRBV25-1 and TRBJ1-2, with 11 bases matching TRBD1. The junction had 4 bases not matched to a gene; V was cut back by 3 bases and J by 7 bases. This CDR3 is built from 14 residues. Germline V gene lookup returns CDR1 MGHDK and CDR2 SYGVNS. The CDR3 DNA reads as TGTGCCAGCAGTGATTTGGGACAGGGGGTTGGCTACACCTTC. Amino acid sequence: CASSDLGQGVGYTF.

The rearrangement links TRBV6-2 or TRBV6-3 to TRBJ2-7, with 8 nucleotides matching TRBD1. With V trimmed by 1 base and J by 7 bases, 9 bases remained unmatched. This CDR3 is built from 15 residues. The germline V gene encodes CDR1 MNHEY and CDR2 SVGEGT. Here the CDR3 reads CASSYWAGGAREQYF. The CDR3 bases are TGTGCCAGCAGTTACTGGGCAGGGGGCGCACGGGAGCAGTACTTC.

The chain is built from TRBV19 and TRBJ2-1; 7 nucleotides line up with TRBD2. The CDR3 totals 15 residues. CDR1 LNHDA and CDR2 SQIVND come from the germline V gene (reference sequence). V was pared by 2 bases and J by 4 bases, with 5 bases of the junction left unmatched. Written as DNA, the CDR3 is TGTGCCAGTAGTATAAATGGGGGGGAGTACAATGAGCAGTTCTTC. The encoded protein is CASSINGGEYNEQFF.